The T cell receptor beta chain under discussion was sequenced for a study of cytomegalovirus exposure and HLA in healthy donors. Regarding the study as a whole: Judged likely to be a sequencing artifact was a cluster of highly shared sequence variants.

This PCR relied on a set of 60 Vbeta primers and 13 Jbeta primers. Repertoires were generated with immunoSEQ multiplex PCR, while TCRdb's copy carries only in-frame clones and drops some. The repertoire table contains around 200,000 clones. Germline V gene sequence: CDR1 LNHDA, CDR2 SQIVND (reference sequence). The CDR3 is 15 amino acids. After removal of 4 bases from V and 6 bases from J, the junction contained 5 bases not matched to a gene. Points on this clone: Its matching antigen is unknown.

The TCR comes from a woman between 18 and 30 years old in good health and CMV-seropositive. The chain joins TRBV19 to TRBJ1-4; 10 bases map to TRBD1. The sequenced material came from PBMCs. CDR3 sequence (DNA): TGTGCCAGTAGTAGAACCGGGACAGGGGATGAAAAACTGTTTTTT. Translation gives CASSRTGTGDEKLFF.